The subject of this entry is one T cell receptor beta chain. As yet, its antigen is unknown. The data were obtained in a study of cytomegalovirus exposure and HLA in healthy donors. Regarding the study as a whole: Sequencing likely produced, as an artifact, a cluster of highly shared sequence variants. Rarity characterized most TCR sequences, yet some public TCRs appeared in many donors.

This CDR3 region has 12 residues. Germline CDR1 GTSNPN, CDR2 SVGIG (reference sequence). The V and J ends lost 3 bases and 5 bases, in that order; junction bases with no gene match: 4. The PCR had 60 Vbeta and 13 Jbeta primers. Clones were sequenced by immunoSEQ multiplex PCR, and TCRdb holds only the in-frame ones, with some missing. This table holds fewer than 150,000 clones, about 61% found once. The sequence was collected from a man in his late teens or twenties in good health and CMV-seropositive. Sequenced sample: PBMCs. The V gene is TRBV30, the J gene TRBJ2-7; 7 bases agree with TRBD1. CDR3 nucleotides: TGTGCCTGGAGACAGGGGCTCGACGAGCAGTACTTC. Encoded protein: CAWRQGLDEQYF.